These T cell receptor beta chains were read from a single sample in a study of cytomegalovirus exposure and HLA in healthy donors. Using immunoSEQ multiplex PCR, the repertoire was profiled, and TCRdb retains in-frame clones only, with some absent. Seen here are roughly 150,000 clones, 80% observed once, and the top ten hold 9.7%. Sequencing was carried out using PBMCs. The receptor source for this set is a man aged 18 to 29 in good health and CMV-seropositive. The CDR3 runs from the conserved cysteine through the conserved F or W.

TRBV6-5	TRBJ1-5	CASSYSGVGNQPQHF
TRBV5-1	TRBJ2-3	CASSGLGATDTQYF
TRBV5-1	TRBJ2-7	CASSSSGAWGGYEQYF
TRBV6-6	TRBJ2-5	CATMTAAQETQYF
TRBV9	TRBJ1-2	CASSVAENYGYTF
TRBV7-2	TRBJ1-2	CASSSPRGQWGYTF
TRBV7-9	TRBJ2-7	CASSLAEYEQYF
TRBV2	TRBJ1-2	CASTETGYYGYTF
TRBV14	TRBJ2-7	CASSHMTRSAYEQYF
TRBV2	TRBJ1-4	CASRTTGPNEKLFF
TRBV7-2	TRBJ2-7	CASSLGGHLLYEQYF
TRBV5-1	TRBJ2-5	CASSFRGPETQYF
TRBV4-1	TRBJ2-3	CASSHTTTPYSTDTQYF
TRBV27	-	CASSSLYEQYF
TRBV10-3	TRBJ2-7	CAISDFRDRAYEQYF
TRBV4-1	TRBJ2-3	CASSPQHRWSDTQYF
TRBV5-6	TRBJ2-6	CASNLDFSSGANVLTF
TRBV27	TRBJ2-3	CASSLRYYPGLVSPDTQYF
TRBV2	TRBJ2-7	CASSEGTADYEQYF
TRBV7-2	TRBJ1-4	CASSLTGPTNEKLFF
TRBV13	TRBJ2-7	CASSLGLYEQYF
TRBV9	TRBJ2-7	CASSSTESYEQYF
TRBV18	TRBJ1-5	CASSPLAGGDASYSNQPQHF
TRBV2	TRBJ1-4	CASSTGVEFEKLFF
TRBV9	TRBJ2-5	CASSVVGSVQETQYF
TRBV10-1	TRBJ2-2	CASSDRRAGELFF
TRBV2	TRBJ2-5	CASSADRGQETQYF
TRBV19	TRBJ2-5	CASSISGAETQYF
TRBV5-1	TRBJ2-1	CASSWGGDSYNEQFF
TRBV27	TRBJ2-5	CASRRQTQYF
TRBV5-6	TRBJ2-7	CASSLAYEQYF
TRBV2	TRBJ1-4	CASSGRGQGEKLFF
TRBV19	TRBJ2-7	CASSNALGEQYF
TRBV6-5	TRBJ2-7	CASSYPRGTGLNEQYF
TRBV29-1	TRBJ2-3	CSASGTVTSGATDTQYF
TRBV18	TRBJ2-7	CASNTGVPYEQYF
TRBV11-2	TRBJ2-5	CASSFLGEAETQYF
TRBV19	TRBJ1-5	CASSSRTGKYNQPQHF
TRBV7-2	TRBJ2-3	CASSRGLAGEGWADTQYF
TRBV10-2	TRBJ2-1	CASSEGAGGPDEQFF
TRBV27	TRBJ1-5	CASRGQGGQPQHF
TRBV5-1	TRBJ2-3	CASSLVASAGTDTQYF
TRBV7-8	TRBJ2-5	CASSLEGSQYF
TRBV28	TRBJ2-7	CASINPGLAAYEQYF
TRBV9	TRBJ2-7	CASRGGVGYEQYF
TRBV7-9	TRBJ2-3	CASSLAAGSTDTQYF